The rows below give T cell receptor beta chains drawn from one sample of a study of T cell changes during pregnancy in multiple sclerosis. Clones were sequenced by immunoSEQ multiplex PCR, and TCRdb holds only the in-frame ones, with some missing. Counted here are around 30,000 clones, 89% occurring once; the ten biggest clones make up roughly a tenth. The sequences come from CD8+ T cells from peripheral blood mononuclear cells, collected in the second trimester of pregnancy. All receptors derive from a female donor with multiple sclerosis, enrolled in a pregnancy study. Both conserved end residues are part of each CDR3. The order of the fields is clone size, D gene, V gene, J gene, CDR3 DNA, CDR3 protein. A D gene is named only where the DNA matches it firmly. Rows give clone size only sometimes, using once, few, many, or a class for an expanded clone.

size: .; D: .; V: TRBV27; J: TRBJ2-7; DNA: TGTGCCAGCAGTCCCCTCCGACAGTCCCTCTACGAGCAGTACTTC; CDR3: CASSPLRQSLYEQYF
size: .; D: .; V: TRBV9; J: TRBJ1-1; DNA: TGTGCCAGCAGCGTATACGACAGAACTGAAGCTTTCTTT; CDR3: CASSVYDRTEAFF
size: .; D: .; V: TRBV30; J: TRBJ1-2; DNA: TGTGCCTGGGAGGTACGGGGTTATGGCTACACCTTC; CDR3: CAWEVRGYGYTF
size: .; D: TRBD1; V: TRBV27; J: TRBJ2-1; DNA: TGTGCCAGCAGTGTCAGGGGGTACAATGAGCAGTTCTTC; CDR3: CASSVRGYNEQFF
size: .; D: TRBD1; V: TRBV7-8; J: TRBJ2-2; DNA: TGTGCCAGCAGCGGGGGGACAGGCCCCGGGGAGCTGTTTTTT; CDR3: CASSGGTGPGELFF
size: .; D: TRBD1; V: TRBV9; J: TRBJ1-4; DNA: TGTGCCAGCAGCCCGGAGGGGGCGGGTAATGAAAAACTGTTTTTT; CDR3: CASSPEGAGNEKLFF
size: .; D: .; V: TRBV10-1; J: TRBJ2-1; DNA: TGCGCCAGTAGCCTGGGGAGGAATAATGAGCAGTTCTTC; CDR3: CASSLGRNNEQFF
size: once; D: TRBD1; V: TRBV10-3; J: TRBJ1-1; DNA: TGTGCCATCAGTGATCGTGGGACAGGGGTCGGGGGGACTGAAGCTTTCTTT; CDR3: CAISDRGTGVGGTEAFF
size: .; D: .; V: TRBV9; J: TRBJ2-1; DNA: TGTGCCAGCAGCGTTACTAGAGGTGATGAGCAGTTCTTC; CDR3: CASSVTRGDEQFF
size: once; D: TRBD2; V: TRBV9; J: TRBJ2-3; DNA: TGTGCCAGCAGCGCTAGCGGGAGGGTAACAGATACGCAGTATTTT; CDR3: CASSASGRVTDTQYF
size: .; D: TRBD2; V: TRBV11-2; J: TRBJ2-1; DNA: TGTGCCAGCAGCTTGAATCCCGGGACTAGGATCGACAATGAGCAGTTCTTC; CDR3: CASSLNPGTRIDNEQFF
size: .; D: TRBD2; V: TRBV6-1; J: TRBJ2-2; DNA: TGTGCCAGCAGTGAAACCGGAGCGGGGTGGAACACCGGGGAGCTGTTTTTT; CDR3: CASSETGAGWNTGELFF
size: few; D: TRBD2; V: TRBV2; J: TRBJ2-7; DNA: TGTGCCATGGGGGCGGGGGGCCGAGAGCAGTACTTC; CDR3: CAMGAGGREQYF
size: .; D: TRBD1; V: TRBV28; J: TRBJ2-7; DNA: TGTGCCAGCAGCCCGAGACAGGGGAGCTCCTACGAGCAGTACTTC; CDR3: CASSPRQGSSYEQYF
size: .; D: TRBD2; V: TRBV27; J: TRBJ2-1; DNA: TGTGCCAGCAGTTTGGGGGGAGGGCCGGTCAATGAGCAGTTCTTC; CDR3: CASSLGGGPVNEQFF
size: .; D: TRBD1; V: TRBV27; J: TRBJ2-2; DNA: TGTGCCAGCACCCCTTTCCCTCGACAGGGGAATACGAACACCGGGGAGCTGTTTTTT; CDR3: CASTPFPRQGNTNTGELFF
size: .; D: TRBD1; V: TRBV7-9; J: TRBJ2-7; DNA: TGTGCCAGCGAAAATGCGGACAGGGGTACCTACGAGCAGTACTTC; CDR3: CASENADRGTYEQYF
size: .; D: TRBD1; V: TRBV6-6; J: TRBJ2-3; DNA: TGTGCCAGCAGTTACGGGACAGGGTGGGGAGATACGCAGTATTTT; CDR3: CASSYGTGWGDTQYF
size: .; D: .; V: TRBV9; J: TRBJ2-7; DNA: TGTGCCAGCAGCGTAGATGGGGGAGGCGAGCAGTACTTC; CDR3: CASSVDGGGEQYF
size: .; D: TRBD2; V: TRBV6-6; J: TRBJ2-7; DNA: TGTGCCAGCAGTACTGGACTAGCGGGAGGGTACGAGCAGTACTTC; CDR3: CASSTGLAGGYEQYF
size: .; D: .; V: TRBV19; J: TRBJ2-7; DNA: TGTGCCAGTAGTAGCAAGACCGGGACACTCCCCTACGAGCAGTACTTC; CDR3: CASSSKTGTLPYEQYF
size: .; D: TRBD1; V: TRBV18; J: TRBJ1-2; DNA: TGTGCCAGCTCCCCCGACGGGCAGGGGGGCTATGGCTACACCTTC; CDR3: CASSPDGQGGYGYTF
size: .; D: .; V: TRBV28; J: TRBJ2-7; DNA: TGTGCCAGCAGTTTAGAGCGGTTCGAGCAGTACTTC; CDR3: CASSLERFEQYF
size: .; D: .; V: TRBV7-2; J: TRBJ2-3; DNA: TGTGCCAGCAGCCCCCTCGAAACAGGGCCTACATATAATACGCAGTATTTT; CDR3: CASSPLETGPTYNTQYF
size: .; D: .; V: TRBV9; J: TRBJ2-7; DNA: TGTGCCAGCAGCCCGTACCCTACGGGTGAGCAGTACTTC; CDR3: CASSPYPTGEQYF
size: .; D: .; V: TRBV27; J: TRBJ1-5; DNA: TGTGCCAGCAGTTTTACAGGGTTGAGTCAGCCCCAGCATTTT; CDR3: CASSFTGLSQPQHF
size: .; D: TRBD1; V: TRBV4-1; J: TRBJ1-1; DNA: TGCGCCAGCAGCCCCCTTCGGGCAGGGGGCGCGGGTACGACTGAAGCTTTCTTT; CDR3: CASSPLRAGGAGTTEAFF
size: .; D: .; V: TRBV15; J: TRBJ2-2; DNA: TGTGCCACCAGCAGAGGTCCTAGCACCGGGGAGCTGTTTTTT; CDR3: CATSRGPSTGELFF
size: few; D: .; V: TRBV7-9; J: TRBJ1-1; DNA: TGTGCCAGCAGCCAGGAAGTTAGACAAGCTTTCTTT; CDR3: CASSQEVRQAFF
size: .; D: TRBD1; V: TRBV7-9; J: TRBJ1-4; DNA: TGTGCCAGCAGCCCGCCGGGACAGGAGAATGAAAAACTGTTTTTT; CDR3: CASSPPGQENEKLFF
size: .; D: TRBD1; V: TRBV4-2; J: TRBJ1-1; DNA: TGTGCCAGCAGCCTCGGACAGGGTACTGAAGCTTTCTTT; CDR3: CASSLGQGTEAFF
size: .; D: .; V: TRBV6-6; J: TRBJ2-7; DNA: TGTGCCAGCAACTTCGCGCAGGGTCACCACGAGCAGTACTTC; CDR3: CASNFAQGHHEQYF
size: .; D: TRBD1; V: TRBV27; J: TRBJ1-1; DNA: TGTGCCAGCGGGACAGGGGCGGGCACTGAAGCTTTCTTT; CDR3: CASGTGAGTEAFF
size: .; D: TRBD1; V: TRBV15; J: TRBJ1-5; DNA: TGTGCCACCGGTATTGACAGGGGAGGCAATCAGCCCCAGCATTTT; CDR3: CATGIDRGGNQPQHF
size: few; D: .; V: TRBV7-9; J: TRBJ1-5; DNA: TGTGCCAGCAGCTTAACGGAGGGCAGCAATCAGCCCCAGCATTTT; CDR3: CASSLTEGSNQPQHF
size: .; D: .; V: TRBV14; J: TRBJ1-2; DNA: TGTGCCAGCAGCCGGGAGGGTTTCTATGGCTACACCTTC; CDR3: CASSREGFYGYTF
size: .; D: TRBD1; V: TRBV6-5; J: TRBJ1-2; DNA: TGTGCCAGCAGTTACACCCGGGACAGGGAGGAGAGCTACACCTTC; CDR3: CASSYTRDREESYTF
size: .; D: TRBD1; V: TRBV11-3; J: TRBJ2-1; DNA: TGTGCCAGCAGCTCGGGACAGGGGGCGGTCAATGAGCAGTTCTTC; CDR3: CASSSGQGAVNEQFF
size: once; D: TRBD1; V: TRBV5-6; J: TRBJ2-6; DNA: TGTGCCAGCACCCGGACAGGAGAGGCCGGGGCCAACGTCCTGACTTTC; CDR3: CASTRTGEAGANVLTF
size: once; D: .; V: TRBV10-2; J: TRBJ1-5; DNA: TGCGCCAGCTCCGGGTGGGAGCAGCCCCAGCATTTT; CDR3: CASSGWEQPQHF
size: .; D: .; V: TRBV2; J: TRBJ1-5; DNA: TGTGCCAGCAGTCCCCCCGTCGGGCCCCAGCATTTT; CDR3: CASSPPVGPQHF
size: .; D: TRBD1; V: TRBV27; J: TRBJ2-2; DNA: TGTGCCAGCAGTCTCGACAGGGGGAAGCTGTTTTTT; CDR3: CASSLDRGKLFF
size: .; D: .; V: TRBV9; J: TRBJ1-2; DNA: TGTGCCAGCAGCGTAGAGAGGGACACGGCCTATGGCTACACCTTC; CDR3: CASSVERDTAYGYTF
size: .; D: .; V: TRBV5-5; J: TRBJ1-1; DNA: TGTGCCAGCAGCCCCTCTCCCGGGACAAAGAACACTGAAGCTTTCTTT; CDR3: CASSPSPGTKNTEAFF
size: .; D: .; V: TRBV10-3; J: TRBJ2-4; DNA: TGTGCCATCAGTGAGTCCCCGGGGGCCAAAAACATTCAGTACTTC; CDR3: CAISESPGAKNIQYF
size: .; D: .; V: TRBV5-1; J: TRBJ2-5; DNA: TGCGCCAGCAGCACGGCGTTCAGGGGCCAAGAGACCCAGTACTTC; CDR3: CASSTAFRGQETQYF
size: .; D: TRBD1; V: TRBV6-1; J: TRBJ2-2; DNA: TGTGCCAGCAGTGGGGATAGACAGGGGGGCGGGGAGCTGTTTTTT; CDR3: CASSGDRQGGGELFF
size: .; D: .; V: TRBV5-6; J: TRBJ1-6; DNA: TGTGCCAGCAGCTTAGGGGGAAGCTCACCCCTCCACTTT; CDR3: CASSLGGSSPLHF
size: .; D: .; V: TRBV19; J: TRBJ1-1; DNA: TGTGCCAGTATTCCTGAGGGTCCATGGAGCACTGAAGCTTTCTTT; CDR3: CASIPEGPWSTEAFF
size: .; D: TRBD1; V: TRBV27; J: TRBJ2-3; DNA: TGTGCCAGCAGTTTATCGTTACAGGGGACAGATACGCAGTATTTT; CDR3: CASSLSLQGTDTQYF
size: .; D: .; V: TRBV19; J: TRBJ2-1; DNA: TGTGCCAGTAGCCCTGATATTACTAGCACCGACGTCAATGAGCAGTTCTTC; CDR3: CASSPDITSTDVNEQFF
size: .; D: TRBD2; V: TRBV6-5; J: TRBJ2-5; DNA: TGTGCCAGCAGTTACTCCACTAGCGGACAAGAGACCCAGTACTTC; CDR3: CASSYSTSGQETQYF
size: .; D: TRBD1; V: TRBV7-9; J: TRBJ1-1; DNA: TGTGCCAGCAGCGGCCCGGGACAGGGAGGGAGGCCGGGGGCTTTCTTT; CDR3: CASSGPGQGGRPGAFF
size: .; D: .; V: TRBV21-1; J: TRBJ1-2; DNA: TGTGCCAGCAGCACGAGGGACAGGGAGTACTATGGCTACACCTTC; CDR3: CASSTRDREYYGYTF
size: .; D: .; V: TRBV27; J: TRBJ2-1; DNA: TGTGCCAGCAGTCTGTGGACTGGGCACAATGAGCAGTTCTTC; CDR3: CASSLWTGHNEQFF
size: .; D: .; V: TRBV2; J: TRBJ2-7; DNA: TGTGCCAGCAGAGGGACACACTACGAGCAGTACTTC; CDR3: CASRGTHYEQYF